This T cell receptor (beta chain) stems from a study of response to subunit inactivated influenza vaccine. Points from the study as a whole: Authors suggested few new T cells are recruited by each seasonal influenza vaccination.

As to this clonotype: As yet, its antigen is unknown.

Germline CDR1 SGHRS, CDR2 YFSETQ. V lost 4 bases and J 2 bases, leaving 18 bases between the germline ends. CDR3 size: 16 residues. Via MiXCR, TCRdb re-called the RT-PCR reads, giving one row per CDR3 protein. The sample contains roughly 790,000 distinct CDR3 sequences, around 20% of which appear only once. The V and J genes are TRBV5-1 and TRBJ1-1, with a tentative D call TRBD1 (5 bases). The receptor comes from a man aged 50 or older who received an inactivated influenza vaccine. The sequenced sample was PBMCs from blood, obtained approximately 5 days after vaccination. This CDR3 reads CASSTKTGTVNTEAFF. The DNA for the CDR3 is TGCGCCAGCAGCACCAAAACCGGGACGGTAAACACTGAAGCTTTCTTT.